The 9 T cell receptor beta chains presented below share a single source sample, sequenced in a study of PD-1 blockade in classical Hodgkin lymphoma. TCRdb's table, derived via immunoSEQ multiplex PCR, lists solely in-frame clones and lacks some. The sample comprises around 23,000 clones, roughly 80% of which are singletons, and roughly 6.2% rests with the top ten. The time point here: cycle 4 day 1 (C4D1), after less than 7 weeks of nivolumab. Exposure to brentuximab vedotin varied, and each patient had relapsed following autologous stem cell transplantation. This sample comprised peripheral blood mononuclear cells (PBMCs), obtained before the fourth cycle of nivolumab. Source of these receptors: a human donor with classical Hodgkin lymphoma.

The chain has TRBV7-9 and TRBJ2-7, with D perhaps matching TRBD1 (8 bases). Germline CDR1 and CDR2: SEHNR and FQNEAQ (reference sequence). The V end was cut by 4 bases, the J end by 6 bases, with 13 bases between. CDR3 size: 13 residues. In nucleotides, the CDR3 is TGTGCCAGCAGCTCGACAGGGGAGGGCGAGCAGTACTTC. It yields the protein CASSSTGEGEQYF.

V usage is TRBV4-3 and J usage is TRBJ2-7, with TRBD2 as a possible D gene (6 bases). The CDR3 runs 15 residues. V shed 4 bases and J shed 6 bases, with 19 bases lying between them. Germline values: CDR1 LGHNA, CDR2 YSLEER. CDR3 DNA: TGCGCCAGCAGCCCCGTTGGGGGGACGACTACCGAGCAGTACTTC. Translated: CASSPVGGTTTEQYF.

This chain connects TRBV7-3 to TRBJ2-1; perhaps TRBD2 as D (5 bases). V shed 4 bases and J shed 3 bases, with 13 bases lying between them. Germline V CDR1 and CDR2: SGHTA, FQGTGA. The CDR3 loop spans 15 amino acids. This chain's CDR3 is CASSSGGGGYNEQFF. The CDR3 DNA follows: TGTGCCAGCAGCTCCGGAGGAGGCGGCTACAATGAGCAGTTCTTC.

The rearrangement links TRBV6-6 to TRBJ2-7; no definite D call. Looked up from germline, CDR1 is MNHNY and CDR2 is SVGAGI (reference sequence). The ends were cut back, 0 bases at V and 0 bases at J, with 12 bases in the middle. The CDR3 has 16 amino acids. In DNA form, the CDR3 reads TGTGCCAGCAGTTACTCGTGGCCGCAGAGCTCCTACGAGCAGTACTTC. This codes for CASSYSWPQSSYEQYF.

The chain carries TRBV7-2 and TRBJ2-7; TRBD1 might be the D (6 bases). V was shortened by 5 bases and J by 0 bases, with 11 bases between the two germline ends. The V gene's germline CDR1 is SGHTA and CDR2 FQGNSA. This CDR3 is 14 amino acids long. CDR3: CASSAGQSSYEQYF. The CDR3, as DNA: TGTGCCAGCAGCGCCGGACAGAGCTCCTACGAGCAGTACTTC.

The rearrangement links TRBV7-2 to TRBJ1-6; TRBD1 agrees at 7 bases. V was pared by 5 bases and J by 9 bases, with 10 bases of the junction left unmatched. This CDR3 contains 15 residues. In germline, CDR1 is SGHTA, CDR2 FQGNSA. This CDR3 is CASSPGQAGGSPLHF. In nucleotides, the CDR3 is TGTGCCAGCAGCCCAGGACAGGCCGGGGGTTCACCCCTCCACTTT.

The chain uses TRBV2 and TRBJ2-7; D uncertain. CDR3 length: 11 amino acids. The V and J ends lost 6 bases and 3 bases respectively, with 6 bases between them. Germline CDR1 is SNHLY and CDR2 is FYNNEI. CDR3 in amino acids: CASSAIYEQYF. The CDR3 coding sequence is TGTGCCAGCAGCGCTATCTACGAGCAGTACTTC.

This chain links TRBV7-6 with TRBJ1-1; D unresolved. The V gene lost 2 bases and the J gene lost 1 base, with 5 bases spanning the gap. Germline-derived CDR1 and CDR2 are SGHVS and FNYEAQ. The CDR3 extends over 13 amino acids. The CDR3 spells CASSLRRNTEAFF. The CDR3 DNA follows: TGTGCCAGCAGCTTAAGGCGGAACACTGAAGCTTTCTTT. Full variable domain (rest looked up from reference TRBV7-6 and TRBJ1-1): GAGVSQSPRYKVTKRGQDVALRCDPISGHVSLYWYRQALGQGPEFLTYFNYEAQQDKSGLPNDRFSAERPEGSISTLTIQRTEQRDSAMYRCASSLRRNTEAFFGQGTRLTVV.

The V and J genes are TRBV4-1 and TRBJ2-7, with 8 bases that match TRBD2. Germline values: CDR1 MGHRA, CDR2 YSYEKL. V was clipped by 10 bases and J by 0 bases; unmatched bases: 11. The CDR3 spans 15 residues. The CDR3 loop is CATSPLSGGSYEQYF. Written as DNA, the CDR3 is TGCGCCACCTCCCCCCTCAGCGGGGGCTCCTACGAGCAGTACTTC.